These 27 T cell receptor beta chains share one sample of origin, sequenced in a study of blood T cells in healthy people across ages. A second PCR of about 7 to 12 cycles used a sample-barcoded 5' primer and a J-beta primer mix. Each CDR3 protein gets one entry after TCRdb re-called the 5' RACE reads with MiXCR. The data contain more than 600,000 distinct CDR3 sequences, approximately 25% of them singletons. These data were also reused for a study on T cells of mothers and their children.

Sequenced: blood. The receptors were gathered from a boy aged 5-17 years in good health.

This clonotype was observed a few times. V gene TRBV3-1 combines with J gene TRBJ2-2, with TRBD2 identical over 7 bases. The CDR3 spans 15 residues. The germline CDR1 and CDR2 sequences are LGHDT and YNNKEL (reference sequence). V shed 0 bases and J 6 bases; nucleotides not matched to a gene: 4. The CDR3 loop reads CASSQDSSGAGELFF. CDR3 bases: TGTGCCAGCAGCCAAGATTCCAGCGGGGCCGGGGAGCTGTTTTTT.

The gene calls are TRBV28 and TRBJ1-4; 7 positions agree with TRBD1. Losses at the gene ends were 1 base for V and 0 bases for J; bases not matched to a gene: 5. The germline V gene encodes CDR1 MDHEN and CDR2 SYDVKM. The CDR3 spans 17 residues. In DNA, the CDR3 is TGTGCCAGCAGTTTATTGGGACAGCGAGCAACTAATGAAAAACTGTTTTTT. This sequence encodes CASSLLGQRATNEKLFF.

This chain links TRBV10-3 with TRBJ2-5; possible D gene TRBD1, 5 bases. Germline values: CDR1 ENHRY, CDR2 SYGVKD. The CDR3 spans 13 residues. V lost 2 bases, J lost 4 bases, and 8 bases lay in between. The CDR3 DNA reads as TGTGCCATCAGTGAGGTCCAGGGAGAGACCCAGTACTTC. Its translation: CAISEVQGETQYF.

This clonotype was detected only a few times. CDR3 region: CASSLVGIPTDTQYF. The CDR3 region has the DNA TGTGCCAGCAGCTTGGTGGGGATCCCCACAGATACGCAGTATTTT. The chain links TRBV5-5 to TRBJ2-3; D gene unclear. The germline V and J ends were trimmed by 0 bases and 2 bases, with 10 bases remaining between them. Germline values: CDR1 SGHKS, CDR2 YYEKEE (reference sequence). The CDR3 length is 15 residues.

The table lists this clonotype with a few counts. The chain combines TRBV7-2 with TRBJ1-2; 8 nucleotides agree with TRBD1. CDR3 length equals 15 residues. Germline assignment: CDR1 SGHTA and CDR2 FQGNSA. V lost 6 bases to trimming and J lost 6 bases; unmatched junction nucleotides: 12. In DNA form, the CDR3 reads TGTGCCAGCAGTGTACAGGGGGATCGCGAACATGGCTACACCTTC. This sequence encodes CASSVQGDREHGYTF. The full variable domain, its missing parts supplied by reference TRBV7-2 and TRBJ1-2, is GAGVSQSPSNKVTEKGKDVELRCDPISGHTALYWYRQSLGQGLEFLIYFQGNSAPDKSGLPSDRFSAERTGGSVSTLTIQRTQQEDSAVYLCASSVQGDREHGYTFGSGTRLTVV.

The genes are TRBV4-1 and TRBJ1-4, with D possibly TRBD1 on 6 matching bases. The ends were cut back, 1 base at V and 5 bases at J, with 11 bases in the middle. CDR3 size: 15 residues. Germline V gene sequence: CDR1 MGHRA, CDR2 YSYEKL. The CDR3 DNA is TGCGCCAGCAGCCAAGCAGGGGTCCGAAATGAAAAACTGTTTTTT. This translates into CASSQAGVRNEKLFF.

Comments on this clonotype: The junction departs from the called germline gene at one end, perhaps through a read error. V and J are TRBV5-1 and TRBJ2-5, with unresolved D. The germline V gene has CDR1 SGHRS and CDR2 YFSETQ. The CDR3 has 14 amino acids. The CDR3 nucleotides are TGCGCAAGCACCCCCAGAGAGTTTCAAGAGACCCAGTACTTC. Residues: CASTPREFQETQYF.

This clonotype has a handful of counts. The chain recombines TRBV28 with TRBJ2-1; perhaps TRBD1 as D (6 bases). Trimming removed 4 bases from V and 4 bases from J, with 17 bases in between. This CDR3 region has 16 residues. Germline CDR1 reads MDHEN; CDR2 reads SYDVKM. In nucleotides, the CDR3 is TGTGCCAGCAGTTCACGAGACAGGAGCTTTTACAATGAGCAGTTCTTC. Translation gives CASSSRDRSFYNEQFF.

V gene TRBV6-6 combines with J gene TRBJ2-3; D might be TRBD1 (5 bases). The V gene lost 6 bases and the J gene lost 1 base, with 14 bases spanning the gap. Germline V gene data show CDR1 as MNHNY and CDR2 as SVGAGI (reference sequence). CDR3 size: 15 residues. The CDR3 loop reads CASSPLSRGTDTQYF. In DNA form, the CDR3 reads TGTGCCAGCAGCCCCCTGAGCAGGGGCACAGATACGCAGTATTTT.

V usage is TRBV12-3 or TRBV12-4 and J usage is TRBJ1-4, with D perhaps TRBD1 (5 bases). The CDR3 is 12 amino acids. V lost 7 bases to trimming and J lost 8 bases, with 11 bases between them. CDR3 amino acids: CASTRGKEKLFF. CDR3 coding DNA: TGTGCCAGCACACGGGGCAAAGAAAAACTGTTTTTT.

This clonotype appeared once. The rearrangement links TRBV11-2 to TRBJ1-2; TRBD1 agrees at 7 bases. This CDR3 comprises 14 residues. V was pared by 4 bases and J by 12 bases, with 14 bases of the junction left unmatched. Germline lookup yields CDR1 SGHAT and CDR2 FQNNGV. The CDR3 nucleotides are TGTGCCAGCAGCTCGGCCCGGGACAGAGAACAGGACACCTTC. Residues: CASSSARDREQDTF.

The chain employs TRBV29-1 and TRBJ2-7; 10 bases align to TRBD2. There are 18 residues in the CDR3. CDR1 is SQVTM, CDR2 ANQGSEA, per germline. Trimming at V came to 1 base and at J to 0 bases, leaving 12 bases not matched to a gene. CDR3 residues: CSVEVSSGRAYSSYEQYF. CDR3 DNA: TGCAGCGTTGAAGTTTCTAGCGGGAGAGCGTACAGCTCCTACGAGCAGTACTTC.

The genes are TRBV14 and TRBJ2-5, with TRBD1 matching over 7 bases. The J call may be wrong; the DNA end is better matched by TRBJ2-1. The CDR3 is 15 residues long. Germline V gene lookup returns CDR1 SGHDN and CDR2 FVKESK. The CDR3 loop reads CASSLRQGVFSEQFF. The CDR3 DNA follows: TGTGCCAGCAGCCTCCGACAGGGAGTATTTAGTGAGCAGTTCTTC.

Only a few counts were recorded for this clonotype. The V and J genes are TRBV12-3 or TRBV12-4 and TRBJ2-4; D tentatively reads TRBD1 or TRBD2 (5 bases each). The CDR3 extends over 14 amino acids. V was trimmed by 6 bases and J by 2 bases, leaving 11 bases between them. The CDR3 coding sequence is TGTGCCAGCAGGGGAGCAGGGTCCAAAAACATTCAGTACTTC. Translation: CASRGAGSKNIQYF.

This clonotype turned up a few times. The rearrangement links TRBV6-2 or TRBV6-3 to TRBJ2-4; 16 nucleotides line up with TRBD2. Trimming at V came to 5 bases and at J to 16 bases, leaving 2 bases not matched to a gene. The CDR3 covers 12 residues. Per germline, CDR1 MNHEY and CDR2 SVGEGT. CDR3 loop: CASSGTSGGVYF. CDR3 bases: TGTGCCAGCAGTGGGACTAGCGGGGGGGTCTACTTC.

This clonotype was seen a handful of times. The chain combines TRBV5-6 with TRBJ1-2; D not certain. The CDR3 consists of 14 residues. Germline V gene sequence: CDR1 SGHDT, CDR2 YYEEEE. V lost 2 bases and J lost 2, with 10 bases in between. The CDR3 is CASSFMFSNYGYTF. CDR3 nucleotides: TGTGCCAGCAGCTTCATGTTCAGCAACTATGGCTACACCTTC.

A word on this clonotype: The conserved phenylalanine or tryptophan is not found at the CDR3 terminus, so this likely reflects a read error. CDR3 nucleotides: TGTGCCAGCAGTCCCCTTGGAGGGATGGCAGATGCGCAGTATTCT. Translation: CASSPLGGMADAQYS. The rearrangement uses TRBV12-3 or TRBV12-4 and TRBJ2-3; maybe TRBD2 (6 bases). The CDR3 loop spans 15 amino acids.

This clonotype was observed a handful of times. The genes are TRBV15 and TRBJ2-1; 7 positions match TRBD2. The end of the DNA is better explained by TRBJ2-5, so the J call may be wrong. CDR3 length: 14 amino acids. Germline values: CDR1 LNHNV, CDR2 YYDKDF (reference sequence). The CDR3 nucleotides are TGTGCCACCAGCAGAGATCGGGGGGTAGAGACCCAGTACTTC. It encodes CATSRDRGVETQYF.

V and J are TRBV7-2 and TRBJ2-3; a possible D gene is TRBD2 (6 bases). With 6 bases removed from V and 2 bases from J, the gap between germline ends came to 12 bases. The CDR3 has 14 residues. Germline V gives CDR1 SGHTA, CDR2 FQGNSA. The CDR3 coding sequence is TGTGCCAGCAGTCGGGACTTTCTCACAGATACGCAGTATTTT. This gives the protein CASSRDFLTDTQYF.

The CDR3 is CASSETVQDTDTQYF. The CDR3 region has the DNA TGTGCCAGCAGTGAAACGGTGCAGGACACAGATACGCAGTATTTT. The chain recombines TRBV6-1 with TRBJ2-3; D not resolved. The V gene lost 2 bases and the J gene lost 2 bases, with 11 bases spanning the gap. Germline assignment: CDR1 MNHNS and CDR2 SASEGT. The length of the CDR3 is 15 residues.

The chain links TRBV7-3 to TRBJ2-5, with 10 bases fitting TRBD1. The closer fit of TRBJ2-1 to the DNA end suggests the J call may be wrong. Germline loops: CDR1 SGHTA, CDR2 FQGTGA. This CDR3 is built from 14 residues. CDR3 protein: CASSSTGGKDEQFF. The DNA for the CDR3 is TGTGCCAGCAGCTCGACAGGGGGCAAGGATGAGCAGTTCTTC.

This clonotype has only a few counts. V and J are TRBV2 and TRBJ2-5; D perhaps matches TRBD1 (6 bases). Germline CDR1 reads SNHLY; CDR2 reads FYNNEI. Trimming removed 7 bases at V and 5 bases at J, with 8 bases between. The CDR3 is made up of 11 amino acids. CDR3 region: CASKGEETQYF. CDR3 DNA sequence: TGTGCCAGCAAGGGGGAGGAGACCCAGTACTTC.

This clonotype has only a few counts. The chain combines TRBV12-3 or TRBV12-4 with TRBJ1-4; the match to TRBD1 covers 9 bases. This CDR3 is 14 amino acids long. V shed 6 bases, J shed 4 bases, and the junction held 3 bases outside the gene matches. The CDR3 protein is CASRLGQGNEKLFF. CDR3 nucleotide sequence: TGTGCCAGCAGACTGGGACAGGGTAATGAAAAACTGTTTTTT.

This clonotype showed up many times. V usage is TRBV3-1 and J usage is TRBJ2-7; no reliable D call. The V end lost 1 base, the J end lost 3 bases, and 4 bases lay between the germline ends. Germline CDR1 and CDR2: LGHDT and YNNKEL (reference sequence). The CDR3 extends over 12 amino acids. The CDR3 reads CASSQVSYEQYF. CDR3 nucleotide sequence: TGTGCCAGCAGCCAAGTTAGCTACGAGCAGTACTTC.

In the case of this clonotype: At one end, the junction sequence differs from germline, possibly due to a read error. The V call is TRBV24-1, the J call TRBJ2-3, with TRBD2 matching over 9 bases. The CDR3 has 19 amino acids. Germline V gene lookup returns CDR1 KGHDR and CDR2 SFDVKD. Here the CDR3 DNA reads TGTGCCGCCAGTGATTTGGGTGGCGGAGCGGGGGGCACCACAGATACGCAGTATTTT. It is translated as CAASDLGGGAGGTTDTQYF.

This clonotype was recorded at least ten times. The genes are TRBV9 and TRBJ2-5; unclear D gene. Germline CDR1 is SGDLS and CDR2 is YYNGEE. Trimming took 0 bases from V and 7 from J, leaving 13 bases between them. The CDR3 contains 14 residues. In DNA, the CDR3 is TGTGCCAGCAGCGTAGCCCCTCTTGATGGGACCCAGTACTTC. Protein sequence: CASSVAPLDGTQYF.

The rearrangement joins TRBV9 to TRBJ1-4; unclear D gene. Trimming pared 3 bases from V and 3 bases from J, leaving 12 bases between. Germline V lookup: CDR1 SGDLS, CDR2 YYNGEE. The CDR3 loop spans 15 amino acids. CDR3 loop: CASSGATVPNEKLFF. CDR3 coding DNA: TGTGCCAGCAGCGGGGCCACCGTACCTAATGAAAAACTGTTTTTT.